The present TCR beta chain was sequenced within a study of graft-versus-host responses after intestinal transplantation (dated by TCRdb to 2020 to 2022). Study-wide context: The transplants that recipients got were multivisceral, liver-intestinal, or isolated intestinal. Rather than being sequenced by the commercial service, samples from a few later patients were sequenced in-house on an Illumina MiSeq and processed with MiXCR. To identify alloreactive clones, pre-transplant mixed lymphocyte reaction products were sequenced and then compared with unstimulated pre-transplant donor and recipient T cells. A cohort of about two dozen intestinal transplant recipients, including one retransplant, was enrolled, and a few patients lacking pretransplant specimens were excluded. Donor T cell macrochimerism was defined as a peak of at least 4% donor T cells among recipient peripheral blood mononuclear cells. After intestinal transplantation, graft-versus-host and host-versus-graft alloreactive T cell clones were followed in the graft, circulation and bone marrow using bulk TCR-beta CDR3 sequencing. Every recipient was given anti-thymocyte globulin induction, followed by about three years of maintenance tacrolimus and steroids.

The time point label for this specimen denotes: cells obtained before transplantation from donor or recipient. CD3+CD4+ and CD3+CD8+ populations were FACS-sorted from unstimulated pre-transplant donor and recipient cells taken from spleen or lymph nodes. Beyond this particular receptor, the publication reports: Conclusions were limited by the relatively low number and heterogeneity of intestinal transplant patients. Early after transplant, peak levels of circulating GvH clones were associated with declines in HvG clones. In the allografts of patients with donor T cell macrochimerism, GvH to HvG T cell clonal ratios were high. GvH clones were found in recipient bone marrow, and some of the GvH clones appeared earlier in ileal mucosa or blood, which is consistent with an intestinal mucosal origin.

The library relied on the immunoSEQ multiplex PCR assay. For most patients, genomic DNA was isolated with the Qiagen DNeasy Blood and Tissue Kit and shipped frozen to Adaptive Biotechnologies for TCR sequencing. High-throughput TCR-beta CDR3 sequencing of genomic DNA from most patients was performed by Adaptive Biotechnologies. The paper's processing steps were these. Adaptive's ImmunoSEQ software was the source of the TCR sequencing data for fewer than 20 patients, while a few other patients were processed with MiXCR and VDJtools. CD4 versus CD8 sorting errors were corrected by removing sequences found in both subsets at a frequency ratio below 5:1. Because the origin of CDR3 nucleotide sequences shared between donor and recipient could not be assigned, those sequences were removed. To count as alloreactive, a clone needed at least 2-fold expansion over unstimulated cells and a minimum CFSE-low frequency of 0.002% (template counts) or 0.001% (read counts). Clones were considered mappable if detected in sequenced pre-transplant spleen, lymph node, or MLR CFSE-low populations of the donor or recipient. The cumulative frequency of alloreactive clones was calculated as a percentage of all sequences, weighted by copy number. TCRdb obtained this table from immuneACCESS and retained in-frame rearrangements with V and J assigned. These tables miss some clones; where compared with another copy, unresolved V genes account for less than half of the shortfall, and the remainder is unexplained. The V and J calls and clone size come from that table; D and trimming were worked out from the DNA. The sample table shows some 90,000 clones, and 80% to 95% are seen once. The ten largest clones add up to around 0.33% of the sample.

Its CDR3 holds 15 amino acids, cysteine through phenylalanine. The retained sequence is limited to the CDR3, 45 bases, with the frame set at the first base. V is pruned by 7 bases and J by 4 bases, leaving 12 bases of the junction without a gene match. The germline V gene encodes CDR1 LNHDA and CDR2 SQIVND (reference sequence). Comment on this clone: There is no known antigen for this receptor. No base qualities exist here, and no much larger clone lies one base off it.

The material was unstimulated CD4+ T cells sorted from spleen or lymph node cells, obtained before intestinal transplant. The clonotype originates from a human donor who received an intestinal transplant. The V gene is TRBV19 and the J gene is TRBJ1-2; TRBD1 lines up with 7 middle nucleotides. The nucleotides read TGTGCCAGTAACCTCCCCCGCCACAGGGGCTATGGCTACACCTTC. The encoded protein is CASNLPRHRGYGYTF.